This T cell receptor (beta chain) was recorded in a study of blood T cell repertoires in COVID-19. Assay used: immunoSEQ multiplex PCR; TCRdb lists only in-frame clones, some missing. The sample includes 300,000 or so clones, over 75% of them seen just once. Sample: PBMCs or T cells enriched from blood (not recorded which). The sequence was obtained from a woman aged 25 to 39 who had recovered from COVID-19.

In DNA form, the CDR3 reads TGTGCCACCAGCGTAGCGGGAAGGAGCTCCTACAATGAGCAGTTCTTC. This encodes CATSVAGRSSYNEQFF. This chain joins TRBV15 and TRBJ2-1; 8 nucleotides agree with TRBD2. Per germline, CDR1 LNHNV and CDR2 YYDKDF (reference sequence). CDR3 length: 16 residues. The V segment lost 5 bases and the J segment 0 bases; nucleotides outside the gene matches: 6. The variable domain in full, with the rest retrieved from reference TRBV15 and TRBJ2-1, is DAMVIQNPRYQVTQFGKPVTLSCSQTLNHNVMYWYQQKSSQAPKLLFHYYDKDFNNEADTPDNFQSRRPNTSFCFLDIRSPGLGDTAMYLCATSVAGRSSYNEQFFGPGTRLTVL.